This T cell receptor beta chain appears in the sequencing data of a study of cytomegalovirus exposure and HLA in healthy donors. The CDR3 sequence is 16 residues long. Germline V gene sequence: CDR1 SEHNR, CDR2 FQNEAQ (reference sequence). Between the trimmed V and J ends, which lost 5 bases and 4 bases, there was a span of 18 bases. Primers included in the PCR were 60 Vbeta and 13 Jbeta primers. Data came from immunoSEQ multiplex PCR; TCRdb stores just in-frame clones and leaves some out. The sample lists about 120,000 clones; around three quarters were seen once. The chain has TRBV7-9 and TRBJ1-3; a possible D gene is TRBD1 (6 bases). The clonotype comes from a young woman in good health and CMV-seropositive. The sequenced sample consisted of PBMCs. The CDR3 DNA reads as TGTGCCAGCAGCATCCTGACAGGTTGGGAGGGAAACACCATATATTTT. This encodes CASSILTGWEGNTIYF.